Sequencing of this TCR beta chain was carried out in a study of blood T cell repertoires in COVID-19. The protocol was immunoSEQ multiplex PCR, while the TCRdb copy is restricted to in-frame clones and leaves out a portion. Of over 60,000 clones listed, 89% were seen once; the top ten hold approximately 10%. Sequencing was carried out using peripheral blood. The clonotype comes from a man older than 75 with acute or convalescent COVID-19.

Here the CDR3 reads CASGLGLAAPDTQYF. DNA of the CDR3: TGTGCTAGTGGTTTGGGACTAGCCGCCCCAGATACGCAGTATTTT. The chain uses TRBV12-5 and TRBJ2-3, with TRBD2 matching 7 bases. The CDR3 length is 15 residues. V trimming: 1 base; J trimming: 4 bases; junction bases outside the gene matches: 5. CDR1 and CDR2 (germline): LGHNT, FRNRAP.